Following are 14 T cell receptor beta chains from one sample sequenced in a study of glioma-infiltrating T cells after dendritic cell vaccination. Profiled with immunoSEQ multiplex PCR; TCRdb holds only in-frame clones, not every one. This sample has fewer than 110,000 clones; about four fifths occur once, and the top ten carry 12%. The specimen comprised blood, sampled before dendritic cell vaccination. The receptors derive from a human donor with glioblastoma.

This clone was seen more than once but under ten times. V is TRBV4-3 and J is TRBJ1-1, with D unresolved. Trimming left V 4 bases short and J 1 base short, with 7 bases between. This CDR3 region has 13 residues. Germline CDR1 is LGHNA and CDR2 is YSLEER. The CDR3 nucleotides are TGCGCCAGCAGCCCCTGGGCGAACACTGAAGCTTTCTTT. Translation gives CASSPWANTEAFF.

V is TRBV10-3 and J is TRBJ2-3; 11 bases are shared with TRBD2. This CDR3 region has 18 residues. V lost 5 bases to trimming and J lost 3 bases; unmatched junction nucleotides: 13. Germline loops: CDR1 ENHRY, CDR2 SYGVKD. The CDR3 coding sequence is TGTGCCATCAGTCCCGGCGTGATAGCGGGGGGGCAAACAGATACGCAGTATTTT. Protein sequence: CAISPGVIAGGQTDTQYF.

V usage is TRBV28 and J usage is TRBJ2-5, with 7 positions matching TRBD1. Germline CDR1 MDHEN, CDR2 SYDVKM. Trimming cost V 5 bases and J 2 bases; bases outside gene matches: 5. The CDR3 contains 14 residues. The CDR3 bases are TGTGCCAGCAGTCCCGGGACAGATCAAGAGACCCAGTACTTC. It is translated as CASSPGTDQETQYF.

V and J are TRBV5-1 and TRBJ1-5, with 7 bases matching TRBD1. The CDR3 runs to 17 residues. Trimming at V came to 4 bases and at J to 1 base, leaving 11 bases not matched to a gene. Germline assignment: CDR1 SGHRS and CDR2 YFSETQ. CDR3 region: CASSPWGPGGSNQPQHF. The DNA for the CDR3 is TGCGCCAGCAGCCCCTGGGGTCCAGGGGGGAGCAATCAGCCCCAGCATTTT.

The rearrangement links TRBV7-2 to TRBJ2-6, with D perhaps matching TRBD1 (6 bases). Germline CDR1 SGHTA, CDR2 FQGNSA. This CDR3 region has 15 residues. Trimming stripped 1 base from V and 2 bases from J, with 6 bases between. As DNA, the CDR3 is TGTGCCAGCAGCTTAGACAGGGCTGGGGCCAACGTCCTGACTTTC. Residues: CASSLDRAGANVLTF.

This sequence joins TRBV30 and TRBJ2-3; the match to TRBD2 covers 12 bases. The CDR3 is 15 residues long. Germline CDR1 is GTSNPN and CDR2 is SVGIG (reference sequence). Losses at the gene ends were 3 bases for V and 1 base for J; bases not matched to a gene: 2. Here the CDR3 DNA reads TGTGCCTGGAGGCTAGCGGGGGGGCGCACAGATACGCAGTATTTT. Encoded protein: CAWRLAGGRTDTQYF.

V is TRBV7-6 and J is TRBJ2-5; a weak D match, TRBD2 (5 bases). This CDR3 comprises 15 residues. Trimming stripped 1 base from V and 5 bases from J, with 14 bases between. The germline CDR1 and CDR2 sequences are SGHVS and FNYEAQ. CDR3 region: CASSLVDEGLETQYF. The CDR3 DNA reads as TGTGCCAGCAGCTTAGTAGACGAGGGCTTGGAGACCCAGTACTTC.

This clone was observed a single time. The chain combines TRBV6-5 with TRBJ2-2, with D maybe TRBD1 (6 bases). V dropped 7 bases and J dropped 4 bases, with 13 bases sitting between them. Germline CDR1 is MNHEY and CDR2 is SVGAGI. The CDR3 runs 14 residues. The CDR3 region is CASKAQGVTGELFF. For the CDR3, the DNA is TGTGCCAGCAAGGCACAGGGCGTCACCGGGGAGCTGTTTTTT.

Remarks on this clone: The junction departs from the called germline gene at one end, perhaps through a read error. The genes are TRBV2 and TRBJ1-2; D might be TRBD1 (6 bases). This CDR3 is built from 11 residues. CDR1 and CDR2 (germline): SNHLY, FYNNEI. CDR3 residues: CASSERDIFAF. In nucleotides, the CDR3 is TGTGCCAGCAGTGAAAGGGACATCTTTGCCTTC.

The chain uses TRBV5-1 and TRBJ2-7; TRBD2 aligns across 16 bases. The germline V gene has CDR1 SGHRS and CDR2 YFSETQ. The CDR3 contains 16 residues. The V gene end was trimmed by 4 bases and the J gene end by 1 base; junction bases not matched to a gene: 2. In DNA form, the CDR3 reads TGCGCCAGCAGCCCGGGACTAGCGGGGGGGTCCTACGAGCAGTACTTC. It is translated as CASSPGLAGGSYEQYF.

This chain uses TRBV15 with TRBJ1-1; D is ambiguous. Germline-derived CDR1 and CDR2 are LNHNV and YYDKDF (reference sequence). Between the trimmed V and J ends, which lost 1 base and 4 bases, there was a span of 10 bases. The CDR3 spans 14 residues. CDR3 region: CATSRAAGGTEAFF. The CDR3, as DNA: TGTGCCACCAGCAGAGCAGCGGGCGGCACTGAAGCTTTCTTT.

The rearrangement joins TRBV5-1 to TRBJ1-2; TRBD1 matches 9 bases. This CDR3 has 14 residues. V shed 2 bases and J 3 bases; nucleotides not matched to a gene: 2. The V gene's germline CDR1 is SGHRS and CDR2 YFSETQ. The CDR3, as DNA: TGCGCCAGCAGCTTACAGGGGGCGGACTATGGCTACACCTTC. Residues: CASSLQGADYGYTF.

The chain uses TRBV18 and TRBJ1-1; perhaps TRBD1 as D (6 bases). V was clipped by 8 bases and J by 3 bases, with 22 bases between them. The CDR3 is 16 residues long. Looked up from germline, CDR1 is KGHSH and CDR2 is LQKENI. In DNA, the CDR3 is TGTGCCAGCCCAAAGACGGGGGGGCTAGAGGACACTGAAGCTTTCTTT. It encodes CASPKTGGLEDTEAFF.

The chain is built from TRBV30 and TRBJ2-3; a weak D match, TRBD2 (6 bases). The germline gives CDR1 GTSNPN, CDR2 SVGIG (reference sequence). The CDR3 covers 14 residues. Trimming took off 5 bases at V and 1 base at J, with 13 bases between the two ends. The CDR3 is CAWGGTWGTDTQYF. The CDR3 DNA sequence: TGTGCCTGGGGGGGGACTTGGGGCACAGATACGCAGTATTTT.